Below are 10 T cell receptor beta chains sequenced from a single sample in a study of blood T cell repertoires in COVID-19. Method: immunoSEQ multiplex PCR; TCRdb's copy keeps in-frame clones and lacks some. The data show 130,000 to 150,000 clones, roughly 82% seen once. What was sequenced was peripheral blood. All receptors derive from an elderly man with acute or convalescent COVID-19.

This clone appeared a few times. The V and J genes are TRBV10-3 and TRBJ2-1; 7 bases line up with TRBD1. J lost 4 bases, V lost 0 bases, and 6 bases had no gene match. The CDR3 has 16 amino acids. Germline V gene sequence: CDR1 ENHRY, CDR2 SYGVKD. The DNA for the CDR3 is TGTGCCATCAGTGAGTCGTGGACAGGACAGTACAATGAGCAGTTCTTC. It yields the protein CAISESWTGQYNEQFF.

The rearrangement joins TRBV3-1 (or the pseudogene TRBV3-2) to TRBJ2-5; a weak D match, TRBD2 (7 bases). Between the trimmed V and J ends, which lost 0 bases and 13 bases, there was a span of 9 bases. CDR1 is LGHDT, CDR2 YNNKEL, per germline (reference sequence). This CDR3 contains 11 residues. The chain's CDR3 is CASSQDRGAYF. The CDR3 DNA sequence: TGTGCCAGCAGCCAAGATCGGGGGGCGTACTTC.

The CDR3 loop reads CATSRDYRSFSYEQYF. As DNA, the CDR3 is TGTGCCACCAGCAGAGATTACAGGTCCTTCTCCTACGAGCAGTACTTC. The V call is TRBV15, the J call TRBJ2-7, with TRBD1 as a possible D gene (5 bases). The V gene's germline CDR1 is LNHNV and CDR2 YYDKDF (reference sequence). The CDR3 contains 16 residues. V shed 0 bases and J shed 0 bases, with 12 bases lying between them.

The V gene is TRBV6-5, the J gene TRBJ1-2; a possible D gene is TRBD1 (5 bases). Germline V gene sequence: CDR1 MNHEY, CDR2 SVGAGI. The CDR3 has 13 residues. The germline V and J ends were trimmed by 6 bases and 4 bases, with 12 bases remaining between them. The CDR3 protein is CASRDSGSYGYTF. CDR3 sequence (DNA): TGTGCCAGCAGAGACAGCGGGAGCTATGGCTACACCTTC.

The CDR3 region has the DNA TGTGCCAGCAGCCCGACTACGGATGCGAACACTGAAGCTTTCTTT. Its protein is CASSPTTDANTEAFF. The chain uses TRBV3-1 (or the pseudogene TRBV3-2) and TRBJ1-1; no reliable D call. CDR3 length: 15 residues. The ends were cut back, 4 bases at V and 1 base at J, with 13 bases in the middle. Germline lookup yields CDR1 LGHDT and CDR2 YNNKEL (reference sequence).

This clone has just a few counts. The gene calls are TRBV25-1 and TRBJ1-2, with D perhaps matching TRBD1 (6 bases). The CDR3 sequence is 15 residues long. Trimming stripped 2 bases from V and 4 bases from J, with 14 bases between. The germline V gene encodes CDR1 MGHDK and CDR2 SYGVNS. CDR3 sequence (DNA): TGTGCCAGCAGTGAAAGTGGGGGCGGAAGCTATGGCTACACCTTC. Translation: CASSESGGGSYGYTF.

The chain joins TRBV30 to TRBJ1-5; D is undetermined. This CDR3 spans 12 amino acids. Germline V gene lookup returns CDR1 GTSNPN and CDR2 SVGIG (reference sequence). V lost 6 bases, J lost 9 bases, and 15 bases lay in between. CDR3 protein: CACQPGLGPQHF. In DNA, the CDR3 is TGTGCCTGTCAGCCCGGGTTGGGGCCCCAGCATTTT.

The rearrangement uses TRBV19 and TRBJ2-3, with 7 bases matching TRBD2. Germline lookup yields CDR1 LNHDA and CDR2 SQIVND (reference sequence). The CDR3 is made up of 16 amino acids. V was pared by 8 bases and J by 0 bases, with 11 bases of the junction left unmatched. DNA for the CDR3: TGTGCCAGTGCTGACCGAGCGGGGCCCAGCACAGATACGCAGTATTTT. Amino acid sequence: CASADRAGPSTDTQYF.

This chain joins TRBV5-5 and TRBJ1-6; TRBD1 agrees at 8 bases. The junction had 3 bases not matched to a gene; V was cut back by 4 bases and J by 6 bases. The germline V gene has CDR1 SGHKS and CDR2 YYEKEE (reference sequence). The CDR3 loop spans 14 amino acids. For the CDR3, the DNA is TGTGCCAGCAGCCCAGGGGGCTTTAATTCACCCCTCCACTTT. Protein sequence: CASSPGGFNSPLHF. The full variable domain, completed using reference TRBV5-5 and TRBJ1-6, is DAGVTQSPTHLIKTRGQQVTLRCSPISGHKSVSWYQQVLGQGPQFIFQYYEKEERGRGNFPDRFSARQFPNYSSELNVNALLLGDSALYLCASSPGGFNSPLHFGNGTRLTVT.

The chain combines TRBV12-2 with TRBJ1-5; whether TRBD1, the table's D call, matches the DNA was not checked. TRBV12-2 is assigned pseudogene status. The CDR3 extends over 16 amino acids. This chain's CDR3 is CASRLAFGQFYQPQHF. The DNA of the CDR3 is TGTGCAAGTCGCTTAGCGTTCGGACAATTTTATCAGCCCCAGCATTTT.